The TCR beta chain described here comes from a study of radiation and T cells in renal cell carcinoma. Overall study results and limits: Top tumor clonotypes rose in blood 2 weeks post-radiation, then contracted.

TCRdb's table, derived via immunoSEQ multiplex PCR, lists solely in-frame clones and lacks some. The sample shows 100,000 to 150,000 clones, around 84% of them seen only once. The V and J ends lost 7 bases and 7 bases respectively, with 17 bases between them. Germline CDR1 MNHNS, CDR2 SASEGT. This CDR3 spans 14 amino acids. A word on this clone: Its matching antigen is unknown.

The time point is: baseline pretreatment blood. As for treatment: 15 Gy SBRT to primary tumor, nephrectomy 4 weeks later. Blood was sampled at baseline, 2 weeks and 4 weeks after SBRT. Clear cell pathology was present in this patient's renal cell carcinoma. This TCR came from a woman between 55 and 75 years old with renal cell carcinoma. The chain has TRBV6-1 and TRBJ2-1; D may be TRBD1 (6 bases). Sequences were derived from blood, sampled from a patient whose treatment included radiotherapy and nephrectomy. CDR3 sequence reads: CASNPTGSTNEQFF. The CDR3 nucleotides are TGTGCCAGCAACCCAACAGGGAGTACGAATGAGCAGTTCTTC.